This T cell receptor beta chain was profiled in a study of CD8 T cells in Susac syndrome. Study information: Patients with Susac syndrome were, at the time of blood collection, therapy-naive, maintained on corticosteroids, or maintained on intravenous immunoglobulin alone.

The germline V and J ends were trimmed by 2 bases and 7 bases, with 6 bases remaining between them. CDR3 length: 12 amino acids. Germline V CDR1 and CDR2: SGHVS, FNYEAQ. RNA amounts of about 0.5 to 1 ug underwent reverse transcription with random hexamers. TCRdb processed the immunoSEQ multiplex PCR reads anew with MiXCR; each CDR3 protein has one entry. This sample has about 240,000 distinct CDR3 sequences, with 96% found just once. The clonotype originates from a human donor with Susac syndrome. The chain carries TRBV7-6 and TRBJ2-1; no clear D. Specimen: CD4+ T cells from PBMCs. Here the CDR3 DNA reads TGTGCCAGCAGCTTACTGTTGAATGAGCAGTTCTTC. Residues: CASSLLLNEQFF.